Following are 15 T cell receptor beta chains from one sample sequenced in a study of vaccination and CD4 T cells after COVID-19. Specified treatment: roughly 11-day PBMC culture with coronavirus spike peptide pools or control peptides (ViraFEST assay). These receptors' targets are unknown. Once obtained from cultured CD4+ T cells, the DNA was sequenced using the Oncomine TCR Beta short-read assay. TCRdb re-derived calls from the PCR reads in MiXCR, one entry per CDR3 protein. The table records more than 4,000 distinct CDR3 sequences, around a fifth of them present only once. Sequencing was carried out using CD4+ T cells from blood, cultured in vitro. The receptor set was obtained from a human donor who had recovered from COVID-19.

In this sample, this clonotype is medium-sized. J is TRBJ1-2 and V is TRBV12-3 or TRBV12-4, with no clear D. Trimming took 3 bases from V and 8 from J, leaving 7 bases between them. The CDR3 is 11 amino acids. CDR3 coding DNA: TGTGCCAGCAGTTTCAGCGGGGGCTACACCTTC. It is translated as CASSFSGGYTF.

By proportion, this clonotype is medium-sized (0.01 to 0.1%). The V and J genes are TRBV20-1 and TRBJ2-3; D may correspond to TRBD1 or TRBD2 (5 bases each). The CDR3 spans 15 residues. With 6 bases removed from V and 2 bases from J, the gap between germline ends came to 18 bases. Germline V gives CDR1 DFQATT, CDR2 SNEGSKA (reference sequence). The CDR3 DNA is TGCAGTGCCCAGGGACCCCACGGTAACACAGATACGCAGTATTTT. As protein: CSAQGPHGNTDTQYF.

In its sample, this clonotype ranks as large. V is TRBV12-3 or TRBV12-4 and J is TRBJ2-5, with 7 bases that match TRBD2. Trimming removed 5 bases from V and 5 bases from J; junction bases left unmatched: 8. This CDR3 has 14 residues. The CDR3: CASSAGTTSETQYF. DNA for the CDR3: TGTGCCAGCAGTGCCGGGACTACCTCGGAGACCCAGTACTTC.

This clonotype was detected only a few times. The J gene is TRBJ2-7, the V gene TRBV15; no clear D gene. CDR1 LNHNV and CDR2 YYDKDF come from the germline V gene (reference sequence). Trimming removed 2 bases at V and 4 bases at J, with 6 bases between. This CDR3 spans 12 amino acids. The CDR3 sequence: CATSRPGYEQYF. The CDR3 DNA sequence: TGTGCCACCAGCAGACCGGGTTACGAGCAGTACTTC.

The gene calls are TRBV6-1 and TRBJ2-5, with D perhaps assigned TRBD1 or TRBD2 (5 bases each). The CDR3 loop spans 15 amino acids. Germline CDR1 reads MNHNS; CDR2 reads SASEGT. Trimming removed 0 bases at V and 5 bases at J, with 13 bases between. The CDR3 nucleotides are TGTGCCAGCAGTGAAGCGCCAGGGAGTCGGGAGACCCAGTACTTC. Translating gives CASSEAPGSRETQYF.

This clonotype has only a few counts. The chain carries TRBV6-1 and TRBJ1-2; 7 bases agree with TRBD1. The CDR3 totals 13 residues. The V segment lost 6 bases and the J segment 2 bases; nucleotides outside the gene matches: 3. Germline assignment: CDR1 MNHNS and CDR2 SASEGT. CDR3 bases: TGTGCCAGCAGCGTGGACAGGAACTATGGCTACACCTTC. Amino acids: CASSVDRNYGYTF.

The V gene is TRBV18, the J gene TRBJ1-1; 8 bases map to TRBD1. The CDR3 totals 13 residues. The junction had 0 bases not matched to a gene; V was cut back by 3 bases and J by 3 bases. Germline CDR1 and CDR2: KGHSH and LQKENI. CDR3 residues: CASSPGQDTEAFF. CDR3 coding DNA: TGTGCCAGCTCACCGGGACAGGACACTGAAGCTTTCTTT.

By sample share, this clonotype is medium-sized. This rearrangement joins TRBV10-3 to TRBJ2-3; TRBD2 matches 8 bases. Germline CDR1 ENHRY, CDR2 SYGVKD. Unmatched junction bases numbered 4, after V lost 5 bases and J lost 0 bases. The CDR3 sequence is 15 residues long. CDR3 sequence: CAISSRTSSTDTQYF. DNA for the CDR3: TGTGCCATCAGTTCTCGGACTAGCAGCACAGATACGCAGTATTTT.

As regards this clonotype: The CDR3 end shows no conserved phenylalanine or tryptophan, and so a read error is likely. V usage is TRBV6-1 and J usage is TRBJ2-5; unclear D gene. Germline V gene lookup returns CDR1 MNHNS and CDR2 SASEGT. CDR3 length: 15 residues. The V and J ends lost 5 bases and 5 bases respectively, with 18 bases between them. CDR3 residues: CASSHQIASIETQYS. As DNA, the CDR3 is TGTGCCAGCAGTCACCAAATAGCTTCCATTGAGACCCAGTACTCC.

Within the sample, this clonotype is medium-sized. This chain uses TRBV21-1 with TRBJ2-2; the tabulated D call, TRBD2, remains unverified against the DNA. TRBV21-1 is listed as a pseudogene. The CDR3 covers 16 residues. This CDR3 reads CASSKSLAGYTGELFF. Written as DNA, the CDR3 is TGTGCCAGCAGCAAATCACTAGCGGGGTACACCGGGGAGCTGTTTTTT.

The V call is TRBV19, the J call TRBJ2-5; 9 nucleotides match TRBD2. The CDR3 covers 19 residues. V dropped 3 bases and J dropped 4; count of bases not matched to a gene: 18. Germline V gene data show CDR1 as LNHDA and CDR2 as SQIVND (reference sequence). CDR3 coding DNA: TGTGCCAGTAGTATTGGGCTAGCGGGGAGCCTATCCGACGGAGAGACCCAGTACTTC. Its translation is CASSIGLAGSLSDGETQYF.

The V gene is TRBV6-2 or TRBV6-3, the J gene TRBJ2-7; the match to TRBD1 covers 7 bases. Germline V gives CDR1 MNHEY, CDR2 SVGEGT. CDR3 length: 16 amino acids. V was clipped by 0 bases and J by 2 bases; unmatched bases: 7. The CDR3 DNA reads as TGTGCCAGCAGTTACTCGGTCAGGGGGAGAACCTACGAGCAGTACTTC. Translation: CASSYSVRGRTYEQYF.

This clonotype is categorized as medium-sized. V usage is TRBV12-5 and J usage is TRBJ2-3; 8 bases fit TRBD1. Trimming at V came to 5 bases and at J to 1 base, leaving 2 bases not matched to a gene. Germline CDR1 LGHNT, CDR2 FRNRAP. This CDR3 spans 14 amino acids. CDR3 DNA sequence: TGTGCTAGTGGTGGACAGGGCGGCACAGATACGCAGTATTTT. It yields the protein CASGGQGGTDTQYF.

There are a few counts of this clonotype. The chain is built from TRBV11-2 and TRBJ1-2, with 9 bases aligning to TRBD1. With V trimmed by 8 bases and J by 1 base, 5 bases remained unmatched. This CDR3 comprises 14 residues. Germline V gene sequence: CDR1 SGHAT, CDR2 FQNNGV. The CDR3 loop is CASAGQGGNYGYTF. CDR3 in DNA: TGTGCCAGCGCGGGACAGGGAGGTAACTATGGCTACACCTTC.

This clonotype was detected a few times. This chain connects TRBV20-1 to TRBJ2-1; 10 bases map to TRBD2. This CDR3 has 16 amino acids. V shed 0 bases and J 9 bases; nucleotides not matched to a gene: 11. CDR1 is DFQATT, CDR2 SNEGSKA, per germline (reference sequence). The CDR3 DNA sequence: TGCAGTGCTAGAGATTGGGCTAGCGGGGGCATGAGTGAGCAGTTCTTC. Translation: CSARDWASGGMSEQFF.